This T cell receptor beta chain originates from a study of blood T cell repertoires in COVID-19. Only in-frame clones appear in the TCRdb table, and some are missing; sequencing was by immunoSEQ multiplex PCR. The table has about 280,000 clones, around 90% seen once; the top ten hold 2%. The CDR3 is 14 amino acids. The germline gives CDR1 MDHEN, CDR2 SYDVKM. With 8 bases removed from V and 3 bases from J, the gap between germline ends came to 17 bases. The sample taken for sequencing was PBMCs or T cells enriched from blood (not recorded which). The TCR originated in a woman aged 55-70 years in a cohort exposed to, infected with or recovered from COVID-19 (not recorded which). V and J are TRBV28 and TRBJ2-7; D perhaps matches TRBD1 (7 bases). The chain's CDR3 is CASRGQQGGYEQYF. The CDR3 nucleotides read TGTGCCAGCCGGGGCCAGCAGGGGGGCTACGAGCAGTACTTC. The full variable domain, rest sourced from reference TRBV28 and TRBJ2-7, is DVKVTQSSRYLVKRTGEKVFLECVQDMDHENMFWYRQDPGLGLRLIYFSYDVKMKEKGDIPEGYSVSREKKERFSLILESASTNQTSMYLCASRGQQGGYEQYFGPGTRLTVT.